The rows below give T cell receptor beta chains drawn from one sample of a study of blood T cell repertoires in COVID-19. Here immunoSEQ multiplex PCR was the method, and the copy in TCRdb shows in-frame clones only, minus some. The sample includes around 150,000 clones, around four fifths seen only once; the top ten take roughly 5%. The sequenced sample was PBMCs or T cells enriched from blood (not recorded which). These receptors were taken from a man between 65 and 79 years old who had been exposed to COVID-19. Each CDR3 is given with its conserved first and last residue. A D gene is named only where the DNA matches it firmly. Clone size is not always given. Where it is, it says once, few, many or a class for expanded clones.

TRBV27	TRBJ1-6	TRBD1	NA	TGTGCCAGCAGCTCCACCGGGACAGGACTTTCACCCCTCCACTTT	CASSSTGTGLSPLHF
TRBV7-9	TRBJ1-2	NA	NA	TGTGCCAGCAGCTTAGGGCTCCTTTATGGCTACACCTTC	CASSLGLLYGYTF
TRBV6-2/TRBV6-3	TRBJ2-3	NA	once	TGTGCCAGCAGTTACTCAGGGGTCGAAGATACGCAGTATTTT	CASSYSGVEDTQYF
TRBV28	TRBJ1-1	NA	NA	TGTGCCAGTGTGGGCGGGGCCCTGAACACTGAAGCTTTCTTT	CASVGGALNTEAFF
TRBV6-5	TRBJ1-3	NA	NA	TGTGCCACCTACCTGGGAAACACCATATATTTT	CATYLGNTIYF
TRBV5-6	TRBJ2-5	TRBD1	NA	TGTGCCAGCAGGCGGACAGGGGAGGGGGAGACCCAGTACTTC	CASRRTGEGETQYF
TRBV5-8	TRBJ2-7	TRBD1	once	TGTGCCAGCAGCCTTGGACAGGGGGCTATTTACGAGCAGTACTTC	CASSLGQGAIYEQYF
TRBV27	TRBJ1-5	TRBD1	NA	TGTGCCAGCAGGTTTGGGACAGGGGGCAATCAGCCCCAGCATTTT	CASRFGTGGNQPQHF
TRBV25-1	TRBJ1-5	NA	NA	TGTGCCAGCAGCCCGACAGGCAATCAGCCCCAGCATTTT	CASSPTGNQPQHF
TRBV24-1	TRBJ1-2	TRBD1	NA	TGTGCCACCAGTCGGGGGACAGGGGTAAATGGCTACACCTTC	CATSRGTGVNGYTF
TRBV27	TRBJ1-1	NA	NA	TGTGCCAGCAGTTCCCCGGCAGGGTTGAACACTGAAGCTTTCTTT	CASSSPAGLNTEAFF
TRBV10-2	TRBJ1-2	NA	NA	TGCGCCAGCAGCTTCCGGGACATCGAAATCGGCTACACCTTC	CASSFRDIEIGYTF
TRBV6-2/TRBV6-3	TRBJ2-2	TRBD2	NA	TGTGCCAGCAGTTACACTAGCGGGAGCCCCAACACCGGGGAGCTGTTTTTT	CASSYTSGSPNTGELFF
TRBV2	TRBJ1-2	NA	NA	TGTGCCAGCAGTGTCGGCAGGGCTAACTATGGCTACACCTTC	CASSVGRANYGYTF
TRBV11-2	TRBJ1-1	NA	few	TGTGCCAGCAGCTTAGATCACAGAATGAACACTGAAGCTTTCTTT	CASSLDHRMNTEAFF
TRBV7-8	TRBJ1-2	NA	NA	TGTGCCAGCAGCTTAGGGGCCAGGGCAGAATATGGCTACACCTTC	CASSLGARAEYGYTF
TRBV6-5	TRBJ2-3	TRBD2	NA	TGTGCCAGCAGTTTGGGGACTAGCGGGAGCTCAGATACGCAGTATTTT	CASSLGTSGSSDTQYF
TRBV4-3	TRBJ1-4	NA	NA	TGCGCCAGCAGCCAAGATAGGTTCAGGGTTGAAAAACTGTTTTTT	CASSQDRFRVEKLFF
TRBV19	TRBJ2-1	TRBD1	once	TGTGCCAGTAGCCTTCCCGGGACAGCGGAGAAGTTCTTC	CASSLPGTAEKFF
TRBV11-2	TRBJ2-3	NA	NA	TGTGCCAGCAGCCCTGGTGGGGGAGGAGATACGCAGTATTTT	CASSPGGGGDTQYF
TRBV7-9	TRBJ2-7	NA	NA	TGTGCCAGCAGCCCCCGTGGGGCCAGCTACGAGCAGTACTTC	CASSPRGASYEQYF
TRBV7-9	TRBJ2-4	NA	NA	TGTGCCAGCAGCTTTAGCAGCAACTTAGCCAAAAACATTCAGTACTTC	CASSFSSNLAKNIQYF
TRBV9	TRBJ2-2	TRBD2	NA	TGTGCCAGCAGCGTAGCTAGCGGAGACACCGGGGAGCTGTTTTTT	CASSVASGDTGELFF
TRBV18	TRBJ1-1	TRBD1	NA	TGTGCCAGCTCACCACCTGGGTTGGCCAGGGGGCGCGACACTGAAGCTTTCTTT	CASSPPGLARGRDTEAFF
TRBV7-2	TRBJ1-6	NA	NA	TGTGCCAGCAGCTTAGGTCGGACGGGGGGTCGTAATTCACCCCTCCACTTT	CASSLGRTGGRNSPLHF
TRBV12-3/TRBV12-4	TRBJ1-1	TRBD1	NA	TGTGCCAGCAGTTCAACAGGGGTCACTGAAGCTTTCTTT	CASSSTGVTEAFF
TRBV3-1/TRBV3-2	TRBJ1-1	NA	NA	TGTGCCAGCAGCCAAGTTCAGGGAACCACTGAAGCTTTCTTT	CASSQVQGTTEAFF
TRBV18	TRBJ2-2	TRBD1	NA	TGTGCCAGCTCACTCTCCAGGGGGCCCGGGGAGCTGTTTTTT	CASSLSRGPGELFF
TRBV5-8	TRBJ2-7	TRBD2	NA	TGTGCCAGCAGCCGGGGGGGTTTCTACGAGCAGTACTTC	CASSRGGFYEQYF
TRBV7-2	TRBJ1-3	NA	NA	TGTGCCAGCAGCTTAGAGGGGTTGGGGGGAAACACCATATATTTT	CASSLEGLGGNTIYF
TRBV5-1	TRBJ1-1	NA	NA	TGCGCCAGCAGCCAGGATCACACTGAAGCTTTCTTT	CASSQDHTEAFF